These T cell receptor beta chains were read from a single sample in a study of vaccination effects on CD4 cells after COVID-19. The method was immunoSEQ multiplex PCR; TCRdb's version includes in-frame clones alone and lacks a portion of them. The sample holds about 66,000 clones, 76% seen once. These receptors' antigens are unknown. This material consisted of CD4+ T cells from PBMCs cultured with HCoV-OC43 spike peptides, taken after COVID-19 vaccination. These receptors were obtained from a human donor who received a COVID-19 vaccine. Both conserved end residues are part of each CDR3. The order of the fields is clone size, V gene, J gene, D gene, CDR3 protein, CDR3 DNA. The D gene is left open where the match is weak. Not every row has a clone size; where given, it reads once, few, many or a size class.

>NA|TRBV3-1/TRBV3-2|TRBJ2-5|NA
CASSQGAPASGKTQYF
TGTGCCAGCAGCCAAGGAGCCCCCGCGAGTGGGAAGACCCAGTACTTC
>NA|TRBV4-1|TRBJ1-3|NA
CASSQEGSRSGNTIYF
TGCGCCAGCAGCCAAGAGGGATCGAGATCTGGAAACACCATATATTTT
>NA|TRBV7-3|TRBJ1-2|TRBD1
CASSPDRDYGYTF
TGTGCCAGCAGCCCCGACAGGGACTATGGCTACACCTTC
>few|TRBV7-2|TRBJ2-5|TRBD2
CASSAGGIGETQYF
TGTGCCAGCAGCGCGGGGGGAATAGGGGAGACCCAGTACTTC
>NA|TRBV29-1|TRBJ1-1|NA
CSAATPTVVHTEAFF
TGCAGCGCCGCTACCCCGACAGTGGTCCACACTGAAGCTTTCTTT
>NA|TRBV5-1|TRBJ2-4|TRBD1
CASSRLASGQGHKNIQYF
TGCGCCAGCAGCCGGCTAGCTTCGGGACAGGGGCACAAAAACATTCAGTACTTC
>NA|TRBV21-1|TRBJ2-5|NA
CASSGSNGAYQETQYF
TGTGCCAGCAGCGGAAGTAATGGCGCGTACCAAGAGACCCAGTACTTC
>NA|TRBV9|TRBJ1-6|NA
CASSVDAVSNSPLHF
TGTGCCAGCAGCGTAGACGCGGTTTCTAACTCACCCCTCCACTTT
>NA|TRBV28|TRBJ1-5|NA
CASSSLNNQPQHF
TGTGCCAGCAGTTCCCTCAATAATCAGCCCCAGCATTTT
>once|TRBV19|TRBJ2-1|TRBD2
CASSIQRGAYNEQFF
TGTGCCAGTAGTATCCAGCGGGGGGCCTACAATGAGCAGTTCTTC
>NA|TRBV7-2|TRBJ2-2|NA
CASSPTTWAPGELFF
TGTGCCAGCAGCCCGACCACGTGGGCACCCGGGGAGCTGTTTTTT
>NA|TRBV5-6|TRBJ2-3|TRBD2
CASSGTSGVKDTQYF
TGTGCCAGCAGCGGGACTAGCGGGGTCAAAGATACGCAGTATTTT
>NA|TRBV7-3|TRBJ1-2|TRBD1
CASSLRQGGGYTF
TGTGCCAGCAGCTTAAGACAGGGAGGTGGCTACACCTTC
>NA|TRBV2|TRBJ1-1|TRBD1
CASSRDRVGGTEAFF
TGTGCCAGCAGCCGGGACAGGGTGGGTGGCACTGAAGCTTTCTTT
>NA|TRBV19|TRBJ2-3|NA
CASSHADTQYF
TGTGCCAGTAGCCATGCGGATACGCAGTATTTT
>NA|TRBV9|TRBJ1-2|TRBD1
CASSVVGGGGYTF
TGTGCCAGCAGCGTAGTAGGGGGCGGTGGCTACACCTTC
>NA|TRBV19|TRBJ1-2|NA
CASSIITDRGYGYTF
TGTGCCAGTAGTATAATAACTGACAGAGGATATGGCTACACCTTC
>NA|TRBV5-4|TRBJ2-5|NA
CASSEMTGDQETQYF
TGTGCCAGCAGCGAGATGACAGGAGACCAAGAGACCCAGTACTTC
>few|TRBV3-1/TRBV3-2|TRBJ2-1|NA
CASSQGTANEQFF
TGTGCCAGCAGCCAAGGAACAGCCAATGAGCAGTTCTTC
>NA|TRBV2|TRBJ1-4|NA
CASRVEINEKLFF
TGTGCCAGCAGAGTGGAAATCAATGAAAAACTGTTTTTT
>NA|TRBV3-1/TRBV3-2|TRBJ1-1|NA
CASSHVRNTEAFF
TGTGCCAGCAGCCATGTAAGGAACACTGAAGCTTTCTTT
>NA|TRBV15|TRBJ2-3|NA
CATSRDPVRDTQYF
TGTGCCACCAGCAGAGATCCCGTCAGGGATACGCAGTATTTT
>NA|TRBV2|TRBJ2-1|TRBD2
CASRGLAGDNEQFF
TGTGCCAGCAGGGGACTAGCGGGAGACAATGAGCAGTTCTTC
>once|TRBV19|TRBJ2-1|NA
CASSDRVSSYNEQFF
TGTGCCAGTAGCGACCGTGTGAGCTCCTACAATGAGCAGTTCTTC
>NA|TRBV18|TRBJ1-2|NA
CASSPAGSYGYTF
TGTGCCAGCTCACCAGCAGGGAGCTATGGCTACACCTTC
>medium-sized|TRBV6-1|TRBJ1-2|NA
CASSEAWGGSYGYTF
TGTGCCAGCAGTGAAGCGTGGGGGGGTAGTTATGGCTACACCTTC
>NA|TRBV5-1|TRBJ2-5|TRBD2
CASSLPAQAGGQTQYF
TGCGCCAGCAGCTTGCCGGCCCAAGCGGGGGGCCAGACCCAGTACTTC
>NA|TRBV2|TRBJ1-5|TRBD1
CASSDRVFQPQHF
TGTGCCAGCAGCGACAGGGTTTTTCAGCCCCAGCATTTT
>NA|TRBV9|TRBJ1-6|NA
CASSVEGGRMSPLHF
TGTGCCAGCAGCGTAGAGGGGGGGCGCATGTCACCCCTCCACTTT
>NA|TRBV5-1|TRBJ2-1|NA
CASSLVVGAVNEQFF
TGCGCCAGCAGCTTGGTGGTGGGGGCGGTGAATGAGCAGTTCTTC
>NA|TRBV5-1|TRBJ1-2|TRBD1
CASSQQPGQSYGYTF
TGCGCCAGCAGCCAACAACCGGGACAGTCCTATGGCTACACCTTC
>NA|TRBV5-1|TRBJ2-2|NA
CASSFISVTGELFF
TGCGCCAGCAGCTTTATTTCAGTCACCGGGGAGCTGTTTTTT
>NA|TRBV5-1|TRBJ1-3|NA
CASSLMGVIAGNTIYF
TGCGCCAGCAGCTTGATGGGGGTTATTGCTGGAAACACCATATATTTT
>few|TRBV6-5|TRBJ1-5|TRBD1
CASGGENQPQHF
TGTGCCTCAGGGGGGGAGAATCAGCCCCAGCATTTT
>NA|TRBV7-3|TRBJ2-5|NA
CASSLIGGTRSETQYF
TGTGCCAGCAGCTTAATAGGGGGGACCCGATCGGAGACCCAGTACTTC
>NA|TRBV5-6|TRBJ1-4|NA
CASSVRQNEKLFF
TGTGCCAGCAGCGTAAGACAGAATGAAAAACTGTTTTTT
>NA|TRBV28|TRBJ1-5|TRBD1
CASRVQGGNQPQHF
TGTGCCAGCAGGGTACAGGGGGGCAATCAGCCCCAGCATTTT
>NA|TRBV9|TRBJ1-2|TRBD1
CASTQTGTANYGYTF
TGTGCCAGCACCCAAACAGGGACAGCTAACTATGGCTACACCTTC
>NA|TRBV11-2|TRBJ2-1|NA
CASSPSDEQFF
TGTGCCAGCAGCCCCTCGGATGAGCAGTTCTTC
>NA|TRBV6-2/TRBV6-3|TRBJ1-1|NA
CASSYSYVGATEAFF
TGTGCCAGCAGTTACTCGTATGTGGGGGCCACTGAAGCTTTCTTT
>NA|TRBV19|TRBJ1-2|NA
CASQAQAGYGYTF
TGTGCCAGTCAAGCACAGGCTGGCTATGGCTACACCTTC
>few|TRBV18|TRBJ1-5|TRBD1
CASSRTTGGGQPQHF
TGTGCCAGCTCACGTACGACAGGGGGAGGTCAGCCCCAGCATTTT
>few|TRBV7-2|TRBJ2-5|NA
CASSLVAGSGGVRETQYF
TGTGCCAGCAGCTTAGTAGCGGGTTCGGGGGGCGTCAGGGAGACCCAGTACTTC
>NA|TRBV5-1|TRBJ1-5|NA
CASSLGQNQPQHF
TGCGCCAGCAGCTTGGGACAGAATCAGCCCCAGCATTTT
>few|TRBV3-1/TRBV3-2|TRBJ1-5|NA
CASSQAPGASNQPQHF
TGTGCCAGCAGCCAAGCTCCAGGGGCTAGCAATCAGCCCCAGCATTTT
>NA|TRBV18|TRBJ1-4|NA
CASSPNVGQEKLFF
TGTGCCAGCTCACCAAATGTGGGGCAAGAAAAACTGTTTTTT
>few|TRBV15|TRBJ2-4|NA
CATSRDVGVRTKNIQYF
TGTGCCACCAGCAGAGATGTGGGGGTCCGAACCAAAAACATTCAGTACTTC
>NA|TRBV29-1|TRBJ1-1|NA
CSVRTGNTEAFF
TGCAGCGTTCGGACGGGTAACACTGAAGCTTTCTTT
>few|TRBV2|TRBJ1-2|NA
CASSVESQPYGYTF
TGTGCCAGCAGTGTAGAGTCTCAACCCTATGGCTACACCTTC
>few|TRBV2|TRBJ1-6|TRBD1
CASTAGGSPLHF
TGTGCCAGCACCGCAGGGGGATCACCCCTCCACTTT
>NA|TRBV6-5|TRBJ1-6|NA
CASSLETGYSALHF
TGTGCCAGCAGTTTGGAGACGGGATATTCGGCCCTCCACTTT
>NA|TRBV15|TRBJ2-5|NA
CATSNWSGQAETQYF
TGTGCCACCAGCAATTGGTCGGGCCAGGCGGAGACCCAGTACTTC
>once|TRBV5-1|TRBJ1-2|TRBD1
CASSFTFPGGADFYGYTF
TGCGCCAGCAGCTTCACATTCCCAGGGGGCGCGGACTTCTATGGCTACACCTTC
>NA|TRBV5-6|TRBJ1-3|NA
CASSLLQSSGNTIYF
TGTGCCAGCAGCTTGCTGCAGAGCTCTGGAAACACCATATATTTT
>NA|TRBV4-3|TRBJ2-1|NA
CASSQDRARGPHNEQFF
TGCGCCAGCAGCCAAGATAGGGCTCGGGGGCCCCACAATGAGCAGTTCTTC
>NA|TRBV27|TRBJ1-5|NA
CASSFMQGSNQPQHF
TGTGCCAGCAGTTTTATGCAGGGTAGCAATCAGCCCCAGCATTTT